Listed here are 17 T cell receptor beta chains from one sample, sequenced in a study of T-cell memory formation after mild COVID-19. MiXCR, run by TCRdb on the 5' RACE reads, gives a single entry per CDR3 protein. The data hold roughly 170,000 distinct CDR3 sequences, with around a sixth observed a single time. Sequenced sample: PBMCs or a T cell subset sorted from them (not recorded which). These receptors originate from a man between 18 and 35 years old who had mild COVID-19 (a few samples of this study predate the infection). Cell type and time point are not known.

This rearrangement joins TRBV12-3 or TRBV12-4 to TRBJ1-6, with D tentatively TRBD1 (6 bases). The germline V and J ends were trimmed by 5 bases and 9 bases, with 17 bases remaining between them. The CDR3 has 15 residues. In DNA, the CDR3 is TGTGCCAGCAGTCCACAGGGTTCCTCGCTTTCACCCCTCCACTTT. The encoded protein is CASSPQGSSLSPLHF.

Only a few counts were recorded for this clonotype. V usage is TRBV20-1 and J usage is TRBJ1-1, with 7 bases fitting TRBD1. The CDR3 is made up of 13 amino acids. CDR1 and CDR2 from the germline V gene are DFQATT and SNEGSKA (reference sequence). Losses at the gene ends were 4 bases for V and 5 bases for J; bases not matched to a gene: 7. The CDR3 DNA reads TGCAGTGCTACAGGGGGGTGGTTTACTGAAGCTTTCTTT. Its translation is CSATGGWFTEAFF.

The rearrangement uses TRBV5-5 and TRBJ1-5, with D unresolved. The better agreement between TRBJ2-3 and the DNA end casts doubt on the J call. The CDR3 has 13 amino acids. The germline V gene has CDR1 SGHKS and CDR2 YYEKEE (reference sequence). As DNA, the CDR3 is TGTGCCAGCAGCTTGGGACCCCATCAGCCCCAGTATTTT. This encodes CASSLGPHQPQYF.

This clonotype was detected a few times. The CDR3 region has the DNA TGTGCCAGCAGTTACCGCGGAGAGACCCAGTACTTC. This encodes CASSYRGETQYF. This sequence joins TRBV6-6 and TRBJ2-5; D is uncertain. V lost 2 bases, J lost 4 bases, and 5 bases lay in between. The CDR3 has 12 amino acids. CDR1 and CDR2 from the germline V gene are MNHNY and SVGAGI (reference sequence).

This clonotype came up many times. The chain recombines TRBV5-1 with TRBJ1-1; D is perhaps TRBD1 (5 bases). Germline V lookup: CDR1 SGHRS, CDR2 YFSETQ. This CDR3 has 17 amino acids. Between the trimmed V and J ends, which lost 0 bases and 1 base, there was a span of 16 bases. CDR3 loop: CASSLALGMQGNTEAFF. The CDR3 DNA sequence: TGCGCCAGCAGCTTGGCCTTGGGAATGCAGGGGAACACTGAAGCTTTCTTT. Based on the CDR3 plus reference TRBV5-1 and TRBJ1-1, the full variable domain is KAGVTQTPRYLIKTRGQQVTLSCSPISGHRSVSWYQQTPGQGLQFLFEYFSETQRNKGNFPGRFSGRQFSNSRSEMNVSTLELGDSALYLCASSLALGMQGNTEAFFGQGTRLTVV.

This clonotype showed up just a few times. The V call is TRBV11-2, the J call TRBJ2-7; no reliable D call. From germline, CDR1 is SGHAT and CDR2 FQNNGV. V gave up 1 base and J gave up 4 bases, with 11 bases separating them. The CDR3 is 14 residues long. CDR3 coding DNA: TGTGCCAGCAGCTTAGTAACCCCTCGGTACGAGCAGTACGTC. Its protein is CASSLVTPRYEQYV.

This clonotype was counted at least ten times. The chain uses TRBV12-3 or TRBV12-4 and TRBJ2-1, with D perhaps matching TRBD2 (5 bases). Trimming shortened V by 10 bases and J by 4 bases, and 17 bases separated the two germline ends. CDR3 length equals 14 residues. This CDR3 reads CATRRAEEYNEQFF. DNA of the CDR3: TGTGCCACCAGGCGGGCAGAAGAGTACAATGAGCAGTTCTTC.

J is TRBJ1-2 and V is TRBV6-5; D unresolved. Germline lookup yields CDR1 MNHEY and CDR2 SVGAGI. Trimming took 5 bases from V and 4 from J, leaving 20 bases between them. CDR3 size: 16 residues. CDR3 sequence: CASSGPGNLKGYGYTF. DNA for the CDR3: TGTGCCAGCAGTGGACCGGGAAATCTTAAGGGCTATGGCTACACCTTC.

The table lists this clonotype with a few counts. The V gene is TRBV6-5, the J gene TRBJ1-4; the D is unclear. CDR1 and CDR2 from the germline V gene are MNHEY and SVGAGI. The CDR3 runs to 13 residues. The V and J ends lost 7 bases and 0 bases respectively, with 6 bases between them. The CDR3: CASKESTNEKLFF. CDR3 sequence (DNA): TGTGCCAGCAAGGAGTCAACTAATGAAAAACTGTTTTTT.

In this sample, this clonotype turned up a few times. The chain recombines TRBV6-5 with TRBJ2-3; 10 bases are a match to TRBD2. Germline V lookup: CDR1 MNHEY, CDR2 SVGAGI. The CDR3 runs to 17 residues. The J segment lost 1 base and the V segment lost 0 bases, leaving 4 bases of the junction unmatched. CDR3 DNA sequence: TGTGCCAGCAGTTACTCTAGCGGGGGGCCGGGCACAGATACGCAGTATTTT. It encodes CASSYSSGGPGTDTQYF.

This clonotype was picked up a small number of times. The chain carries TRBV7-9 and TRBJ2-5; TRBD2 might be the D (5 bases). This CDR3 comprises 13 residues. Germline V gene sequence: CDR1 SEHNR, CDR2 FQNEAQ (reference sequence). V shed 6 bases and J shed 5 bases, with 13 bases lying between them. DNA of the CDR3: TGTGCCAGCAGGCGGCCGGGGAGCGAGACCCAGTACTTC. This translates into CASRRPGSETQYF.

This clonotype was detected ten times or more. CDR3 residues: CAIRVSGQGYEQYF. In DNA, the CDR3 is TGTGCCATCAGGGTTTCGGGACAGGGGTACGAGCAGTACTTC. V usage is TRBV10-3 and J usage is TRBJ2-7; 10 nucleotides align to TRBD1. With V trimmed by 6 bases and J by 4 bases, 6 bases remained unmatched. Germline V gives CDR1 ENHRY, CDR2 SYGVKD. The length of the CDR3 is 14 residues.

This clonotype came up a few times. The CDR3 bases are TGCGCCAGCAGCTTGGTCGGGGGACGGCATAATTCACCCCTCCACTTT. Translating it yields CASSLVGGRHNSPLHF. The rearrangement joins TRBV5-1 to TRBJ1-6; D may be TRBD1 (5 bases). V lost 0 bases to trimming and J lost 5 bases, with 12 bases between them. The V gene's germline CDR1 is SGHRS and CDR2 YFSETQ. CDR3 length equals 16 residues.

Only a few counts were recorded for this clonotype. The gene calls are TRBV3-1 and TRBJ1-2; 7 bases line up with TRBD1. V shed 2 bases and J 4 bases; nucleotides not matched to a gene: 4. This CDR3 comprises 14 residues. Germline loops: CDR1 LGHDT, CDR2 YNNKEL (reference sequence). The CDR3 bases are TGTGCCAGCAGCCAACCGGGACAGACCTATGGCTACACCTTC. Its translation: CASSQPGQTYGYTF.

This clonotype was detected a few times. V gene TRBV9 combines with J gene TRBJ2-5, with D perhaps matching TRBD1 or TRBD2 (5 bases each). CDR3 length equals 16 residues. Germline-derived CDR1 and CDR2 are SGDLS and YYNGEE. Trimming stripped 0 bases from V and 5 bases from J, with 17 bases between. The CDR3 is CASSVAGDPNGETQYF. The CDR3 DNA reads TGTGCCAGCAGCGTAGCTGGGGACCCCAACGGGGAGACCCAGTACTTC.

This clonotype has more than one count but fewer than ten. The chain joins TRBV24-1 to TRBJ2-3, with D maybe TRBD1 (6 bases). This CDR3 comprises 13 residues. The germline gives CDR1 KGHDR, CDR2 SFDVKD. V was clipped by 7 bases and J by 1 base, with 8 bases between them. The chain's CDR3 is CATSRQGTDTQYF. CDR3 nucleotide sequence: TGTGCCACCAGCCGACAGGGCACAGATACGCAGTATTTT.

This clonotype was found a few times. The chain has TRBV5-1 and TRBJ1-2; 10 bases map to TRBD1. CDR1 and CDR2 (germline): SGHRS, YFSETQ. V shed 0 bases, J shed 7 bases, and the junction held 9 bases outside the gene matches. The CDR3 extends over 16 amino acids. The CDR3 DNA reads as TGCGCCAGCAGCTTGGATTTACCGGGACAGGGGTTTGGCTACACCTTC. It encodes CASSLDLPGQGFGYTF.